The clone carrying this TCR beta chain came up many times. What it recognizes is unknown. Time point: newly diagnosed GD, antithyroid drugs for less than 3 months. From PBMCs, RNA was extracted and then used to make the TCR library. This record comes from a study of regulatory T cells in long-lasting Graves disease. Broader study findings: Lower TCR diversity was seen in persistent Graves' patients than in newly diagnosed ones.

To make TCR beta libraries, researchers used iRepertoire HTBI primers and Arm-PCR of CDR3 regions. Each CDR3 protein gets one entry after TCRdb re-called the multiplex PCR reads with MiXCR. This table holds 350,000 to 550,000 distinct CDR3 sequences, about 16% found once. Germline values: CDR1 SGHVS, CDR2 FQNEAQ. Trimming at V came to 1 base and at J to 3 bases, leaving 6 bases not matched to a gene. This CDR3 comprises 17 residues. This sample also appeared in a second study, on T cells in Graves' hyperthyroidism and ophthalmopathy.

The chain combines TRBV7-8 with TRBJ2-1; TRBD2 matches 10 bases. The TCR was taken from a woman aged 18-29 years with Graves disease. Sample: peripheral blood mononuclear cells (PBMCs), taken at new diagnosis, from a patient treated with antithyroid drugs. CDR3 sequence: CASSLGLLAGVYNEQFF. The CDR3 DNA is TGTGCCAGCAGCTTAGGGCTTCTAGCGGGAGTCTACAATGAGCAGTTCTTC.